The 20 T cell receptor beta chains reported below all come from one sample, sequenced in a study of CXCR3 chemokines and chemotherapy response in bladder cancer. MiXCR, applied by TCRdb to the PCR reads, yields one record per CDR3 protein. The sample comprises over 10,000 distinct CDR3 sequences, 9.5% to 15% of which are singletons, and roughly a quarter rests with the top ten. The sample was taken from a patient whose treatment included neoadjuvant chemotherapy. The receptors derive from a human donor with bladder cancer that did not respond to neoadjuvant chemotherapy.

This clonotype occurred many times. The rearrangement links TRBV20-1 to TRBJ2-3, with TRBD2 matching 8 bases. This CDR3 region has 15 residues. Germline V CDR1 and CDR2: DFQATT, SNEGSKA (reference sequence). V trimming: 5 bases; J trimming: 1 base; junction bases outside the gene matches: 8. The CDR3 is CSAFKRERGTDTQYF. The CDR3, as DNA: TGCAGTGCTTTCAAGCGGGAGCGGGGCACAGATACGCAGTATTTT.

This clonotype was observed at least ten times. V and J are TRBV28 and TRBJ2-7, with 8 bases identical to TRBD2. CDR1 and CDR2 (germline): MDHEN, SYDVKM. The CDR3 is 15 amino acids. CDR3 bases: TGTGTCGCCTCAGGGGCGAGCGGGAGCTCCTACGAGCAGTACTTC. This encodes CVASGASGSSYEQYF. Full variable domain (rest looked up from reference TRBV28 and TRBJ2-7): DVKVTQSSRYLVKRTGEKVFLECVQDMDHENMFWYRQDPGLGLRLIYFSYDVKMKEKGDIPEGYSVSREKKERFSLILESASTNQTSMYLCVASGASGSSYEQYFGPGTRLTVT.

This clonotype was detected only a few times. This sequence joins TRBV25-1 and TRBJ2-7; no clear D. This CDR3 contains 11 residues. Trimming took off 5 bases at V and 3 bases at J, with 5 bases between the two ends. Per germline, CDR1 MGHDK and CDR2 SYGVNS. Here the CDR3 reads CASSLLYEQYF. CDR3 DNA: TGTGCCAGCAGTCTACTCTACGAGCAGTACTTC.

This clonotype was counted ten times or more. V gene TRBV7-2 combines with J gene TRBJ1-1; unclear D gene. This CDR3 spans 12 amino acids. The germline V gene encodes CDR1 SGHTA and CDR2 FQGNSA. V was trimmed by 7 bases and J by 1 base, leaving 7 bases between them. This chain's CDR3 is CASKSGNTEAFF. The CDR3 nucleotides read TGTGCCAGCAAATCGGGGAACACTGAAGCTTTCTTT. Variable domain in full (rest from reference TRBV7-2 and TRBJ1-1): GAGVSQSPSNKVTEKGKDVELRCDPISGHTALYWYRQSLGQGLEFLIYFQGNSAPDKSGLPSDRFSAERTGGSVSTLTIQRTQQEDSAVYLCASKSGNTEAFFGQGTRLTVV.

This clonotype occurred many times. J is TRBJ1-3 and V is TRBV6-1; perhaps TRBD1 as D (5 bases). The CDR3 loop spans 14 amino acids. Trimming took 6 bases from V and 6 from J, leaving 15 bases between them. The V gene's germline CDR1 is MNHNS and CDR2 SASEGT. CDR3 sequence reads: CASSGQGAPNTIYF. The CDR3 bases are TGTGCCAGCAGCGGCCAAGGGGCCCCAAACACCATATATTTT.

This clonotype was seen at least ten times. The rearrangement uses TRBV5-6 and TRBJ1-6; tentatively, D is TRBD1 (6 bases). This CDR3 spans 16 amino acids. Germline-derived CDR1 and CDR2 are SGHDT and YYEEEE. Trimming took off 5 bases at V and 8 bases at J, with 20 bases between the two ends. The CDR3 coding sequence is TGTGCCAGCAGTACGCCGCAGGACAGACAGTATTCACCCCTCCACTTT. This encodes CASSTPQDRQYSPLHF.

Here the CDR3 DNA reads TGTGCCAGCAGCTCTAGGGCCGGTTTAACTGAAGCTTTCTTT. It specifies CASSSRAGLTEAFF. The chain joins TRBV7-3 to TRBJ1-1, with unresolved D. V was cut by 4 bases and J by 5 bases, with 14 bases left in between. This CDR3 spans 14 amino acids. CDR1 is SGHTA and CDR2 is FQGTGA in the germline V gene.

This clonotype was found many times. The CDR3 here is CASSRGSNQPQHF. CDR3 DNA sequence: TGTGCCAGTAGTAGGGGAAGCAATCAGCCCCAGCATTTT. The chain combines TRBV19 with TRBJ1-5; no definite D call. Germline CDR1 reads LNHDA; CDR2 reads SQIVND (reference sequence). With 4 bases removed from V and 1 base from J, the gap between germline ends came to 5 bases. This CDR3 has 13 amino acids.

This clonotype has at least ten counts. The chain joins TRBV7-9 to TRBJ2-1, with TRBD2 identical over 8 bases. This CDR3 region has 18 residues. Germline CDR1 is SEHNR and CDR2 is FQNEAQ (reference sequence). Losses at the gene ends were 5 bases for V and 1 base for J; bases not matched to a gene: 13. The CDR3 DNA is TGTGCCAGCAGCCAGGGACTAGGGGGAATAGGTTCCTACAATGAGCAGTTCTTC. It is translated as CASSQGLGGIGSYNEQFF. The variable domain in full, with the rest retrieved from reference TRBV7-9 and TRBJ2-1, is DTGVSQNPRHKITKRGQNVTFRCDPISEHNRLYWYRQTLGQGPEFLTYFQNEAQLEKSRLLSDRFSAERPKGSFSTLEIQRTEQGDSAMYLCASSQGLGGIGSYNEQFFGPGTRLTVL.

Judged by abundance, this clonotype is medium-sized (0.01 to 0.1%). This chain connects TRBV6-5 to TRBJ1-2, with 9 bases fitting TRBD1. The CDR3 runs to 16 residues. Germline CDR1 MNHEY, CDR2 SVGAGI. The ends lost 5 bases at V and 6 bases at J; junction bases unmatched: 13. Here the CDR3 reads CASSTRDRAGLDGYTF. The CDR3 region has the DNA TGTGCCAGCAGTACCCGGGACAGGGCCGGCCTTGATGGCTACACCTTC.

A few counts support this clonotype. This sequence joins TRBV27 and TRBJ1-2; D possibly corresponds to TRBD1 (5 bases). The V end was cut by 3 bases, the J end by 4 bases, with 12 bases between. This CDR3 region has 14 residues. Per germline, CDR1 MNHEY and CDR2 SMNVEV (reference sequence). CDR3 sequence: CASSFTGVGYGYTF. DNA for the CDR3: TGTGCCAGCAGTTTTACGGGGGTAGGCTATGGCTACACCTTC.

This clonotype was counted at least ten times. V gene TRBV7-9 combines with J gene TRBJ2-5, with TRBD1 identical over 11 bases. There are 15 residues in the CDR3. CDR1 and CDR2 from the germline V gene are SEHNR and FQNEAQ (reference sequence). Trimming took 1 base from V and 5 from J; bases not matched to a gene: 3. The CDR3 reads CASSLGTGGLETQYF. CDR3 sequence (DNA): TGTGCCAGCAGCTTAGGGACAGGGGGCCTGGAGACCCAGTACTTC.

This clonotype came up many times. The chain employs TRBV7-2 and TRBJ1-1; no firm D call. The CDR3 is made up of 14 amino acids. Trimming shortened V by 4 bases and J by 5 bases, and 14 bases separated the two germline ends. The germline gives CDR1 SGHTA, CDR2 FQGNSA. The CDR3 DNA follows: TGTGCCAGCAGCTCCCCCTGGTACGGAACTGAAGCTTTCTTT. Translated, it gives CASSSPWYGTEAFF.

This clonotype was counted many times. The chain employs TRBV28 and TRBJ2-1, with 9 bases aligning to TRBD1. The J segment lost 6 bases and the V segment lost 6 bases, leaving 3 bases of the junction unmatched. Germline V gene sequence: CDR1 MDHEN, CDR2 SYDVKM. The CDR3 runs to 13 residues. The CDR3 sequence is CASRDRGTNEQFF. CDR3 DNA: TGTGCCAGCAGGGACAGGGGAACCAATGAGCAGTTCTTC.

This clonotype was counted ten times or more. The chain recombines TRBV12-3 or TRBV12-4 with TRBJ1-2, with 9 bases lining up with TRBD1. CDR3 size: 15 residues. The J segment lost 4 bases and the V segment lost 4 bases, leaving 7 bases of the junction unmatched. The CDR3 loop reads CASSSPGQGVYGYTF. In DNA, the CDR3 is TGTGCCAGCAGTTCCCCGGGACAGGGAGTCTATGGCTACACCTTC.

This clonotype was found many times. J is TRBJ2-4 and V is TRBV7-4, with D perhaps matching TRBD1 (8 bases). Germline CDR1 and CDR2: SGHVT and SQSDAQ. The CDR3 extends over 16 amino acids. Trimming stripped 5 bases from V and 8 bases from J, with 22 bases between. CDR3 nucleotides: TGTGCCAGCAGCCATCTGCAGGGGGCAGGGGGGGACATTCAGTACTTC. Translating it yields CASSHLQGAGGDIQYF.

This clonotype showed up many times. In DNA form, the CDR3 reads TGTGCCAGTAGTATAGTGGGGATCAACACCGGGGAGCTGTTTTTT. It yields the protein CASSIVGINTGELFF. The chain combines TRBV19 with TRBJ2-2; D is ambiguous. Deletions cut 1 base from V and 2 bases from J, with 8 bases between. The germline CDR1 and CDR2 sequences are LNHDA and SQIVND (reference sequence). This CDR3 is built from 15 residues.

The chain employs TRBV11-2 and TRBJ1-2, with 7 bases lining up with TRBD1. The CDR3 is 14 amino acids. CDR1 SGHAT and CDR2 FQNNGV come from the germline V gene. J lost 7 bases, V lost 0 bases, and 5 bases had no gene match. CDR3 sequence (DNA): TGTGCCAGCAGCTTAGACCCCGGGACAGTTGGCTACACCTTC. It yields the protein CASSLDPGTVGYTF.

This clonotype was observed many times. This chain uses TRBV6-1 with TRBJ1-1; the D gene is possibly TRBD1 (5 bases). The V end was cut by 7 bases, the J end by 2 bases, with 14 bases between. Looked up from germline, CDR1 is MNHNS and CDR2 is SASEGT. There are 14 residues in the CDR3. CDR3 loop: CASTTTRGNTEAFF. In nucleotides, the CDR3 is TGTGCCAGCACCACGACGAGGGGAAACACTGAAGCTTTCTTT.

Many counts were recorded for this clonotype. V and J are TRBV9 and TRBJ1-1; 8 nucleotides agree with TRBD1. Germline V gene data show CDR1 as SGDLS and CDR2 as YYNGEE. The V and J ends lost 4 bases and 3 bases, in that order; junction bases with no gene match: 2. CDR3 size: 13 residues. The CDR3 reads CASSQQGDTEAFF. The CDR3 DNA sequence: TGTGCCAGCAGCCAACAGGGGGACACTGAAGCTTTCTTT. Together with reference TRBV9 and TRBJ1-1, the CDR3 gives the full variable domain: DSGVTQTPKHLITATGQRVTLRCSPRSGDLSVYWYQQSLDQGLQFLIQYYNGEERAKGNILERFSAQQFPDLHSELNLSSLELGDSALYFCASSQQGDTEAFFGQGTRLTVV.